This T cell receptor (beta chain) comes out of a study of blood T cell repertoires in COVID-19. Across the study: Acute and convalescent COVID-19 specimens originated in the United States, Italy and Spain.

Deletions cut 5 bases from V and 5 bases from J, with 7 bases between. In germline, CDR1 is SEHNR, CDR2 FQNEAQ (reference sequence). This CDR3 has 11 amino acids. Sequencing was performed with immunoSEQ multiplex PCR; in TCRdb, only in-frame clones are kept and a portion is missing. The table has around 190,000 clones, 80% to 85% seen once. V gene TRBV7-9 combines with J gene TRBJ2-7, with unresolved D. Sample: PBMCs or T cells enriched from blood (not recorded which). The source of this sequence is a woman aged 25 to 39 who had been exposed to COVID-19. CDR3 nucleotide sequence: TGTGCCAGCAGCCCCCTCGACGAGCAGTACTTC. Encoded protein: CASSPLDEQYF.